Included here is one TCR beta chain sequence, with context. This sample was taken from a study of T cell repertoires in cytomegalovirus infection. Using its own MiXCR run on the reads, TCRdb lists one record per CDR3 protein. The sample has over 150,000 distinct CDR3 sequences, about a sixth seen once. Germline trimming cut 4 bases from V and 6 bases from J; bases unmatched to any gene: 5. This CDR3 spans 14 amino acids. Germline assignment: CDR1 SGDLS and CDR2 YYNGEE. The rearrangement links TRBV9 to TRBJ2-7, with 12 bases identical to TRBD1. This TCR derives from a human donor in good health (CMV status not recorded). Some clones in this sample may be carry-over from other donors' samples. The sample comprised CD8+ T cells from PBMCs. The chain's CDR3 is CASSPGTGGFEQYF. DNA for the CDR3: TGTGCCAGCAGCCCCGGGACAGGGGGCTTCGAGCAGTACTTC.